The source of this T cell receptor beta chain is a study of blood T cells in healthy people across ages. General study results and limits: Researchers said unsorted PBMCs prevented a conclusive naive versus antigen-experienced comparison.

A second roughly 7 to 11 cycle PCR used barcoded and J-beta primers. Each cDNA was tagged by a template-switch adaptor containing 12 random nucleotides. TCRdb re-analysed the 5' RACE reads in MiXCR, keeping a single row per CDR3 protein. The sample yields about 640,000 distinct CDR3 sequences, roughly 58% seen once. With respect to this clonotype: Its antigen is not known.

Isolation yielded PBMCs, at least 7 million per sample, in every case. Germline V CDR1 and CDR2: KGHSH, LQKENI. Trimming shortened V by 6 bases and J by 1 base, and 10 bases separated the two germline ends. This CDR3 is built from 15 residues. Sequencing used blood. The receptor was derived from a man aged 60 to 75 in good health. J is TRBJ2-6 and V is TRBV18, with a tentative D call TRBD2 (6 bases). The CDR3 loop reads CASSTRGSGANVLTF. CDR3 in DNA: TGTGCCAGCTCGACTAGGGGTTCTGGGGCCAACGTCCTGACTTTC. The whole variable domain, filled in from reference TRBV18 and TRBJ2-6, reads NAGVMQNPRHLVRRRGQEARLRCSPMKGHSHVYWYRQLPEEGLKFMVYLQKENIIDESGMPKERFSAEFPKEGPSILRIQQVVRGDSAAYFCASSTRGSGANVLTFGAGSRLTVL.